This entry features one T cell receptor beta chain sequence. The antigen is unknown. At one of its ends the junction is not consistent with the germline gene, which may arise from a read error. This sample's RNA came from whole unsorted tissue. Germline loops: CDR1 DFQATT, CDR2 SNEGSKA (reference sequence). The CDR3 runs 15 residues. This sample was included in a study of tumor and adjacent non-tumor tissue in lung cancer. The library came from three nested PCR rounds adapted from ARM-PCR protocols. TCRdb re-called the multiplex PCR reads with MiXCR, one entry per CDR3 protein. The sample holds tens of thousands of distinct CDR3 sequences, about 70% seen once. Notes on the study in general: Tumor tissue had significantly higher TCR diversity than normal lung. Normal lung showed higher cumulative top 100 clone frequency than tumor. Tumor TCR diversity, when higher, was linked to shorter survival.

V usage is TRBV20-1 and J usage is TRBJ2-2; unclear D gene. Material for sequencing was lung tumor tissue. The clonotype originates from a man aged 55 to 70 with non-small cell lung cancer. The CDR3: CSVRDGSEYTGELFF. CDR3 coding DNA: TGCAGTGTTAGAGATGGGTCGGAGTACACCGGGGAGCTGTTTTTT.